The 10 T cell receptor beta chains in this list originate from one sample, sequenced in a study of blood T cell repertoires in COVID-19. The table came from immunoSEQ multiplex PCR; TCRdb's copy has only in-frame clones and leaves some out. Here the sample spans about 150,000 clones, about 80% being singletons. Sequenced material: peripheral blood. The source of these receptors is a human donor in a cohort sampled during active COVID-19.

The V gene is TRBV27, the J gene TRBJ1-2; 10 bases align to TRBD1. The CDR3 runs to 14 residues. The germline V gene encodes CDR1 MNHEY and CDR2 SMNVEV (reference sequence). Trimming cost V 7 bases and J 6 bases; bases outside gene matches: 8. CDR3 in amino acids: CASKDMDRGNGYTF. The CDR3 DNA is TGTGCCAGCAAAGACATGGACAGGGGGAATGGCTACACCTTC.

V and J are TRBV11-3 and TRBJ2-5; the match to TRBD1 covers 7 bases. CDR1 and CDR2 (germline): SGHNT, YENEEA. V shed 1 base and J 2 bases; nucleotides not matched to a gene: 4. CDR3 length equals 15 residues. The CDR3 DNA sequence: TGTGCCAGCAGCTTAGGGCTCAGGGGGCAAGAGACCCAGTACTTC. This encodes CASSLGLRGQETQYF.

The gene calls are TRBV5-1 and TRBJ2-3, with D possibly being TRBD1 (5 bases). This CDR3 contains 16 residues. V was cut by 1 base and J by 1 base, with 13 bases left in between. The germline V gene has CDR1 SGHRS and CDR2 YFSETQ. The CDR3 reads CASSLLGDRGTDTQYF. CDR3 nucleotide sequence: TGCGCCAGCAGCTTGCTCGGAGACAGAGGCACAGATACGCAGTATTTT.

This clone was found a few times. The CDR3, as DNA: TGTGCCAGCAGCTATCCGGGACAGCAGTCACCCCTCCACTTT. This encodes CASSYPGQQSPLHF. This sequence joins TRBV11-2 and TRBJ1-6; TRBD1 agrees at 7 bases. CDR3 length equals 14 residues. V gave up 4 bases and J gave up 10 bases; unmatched junction bases: 7. Germline-derived CDR1 and CDR2 are SGHAT and FQNNGV.

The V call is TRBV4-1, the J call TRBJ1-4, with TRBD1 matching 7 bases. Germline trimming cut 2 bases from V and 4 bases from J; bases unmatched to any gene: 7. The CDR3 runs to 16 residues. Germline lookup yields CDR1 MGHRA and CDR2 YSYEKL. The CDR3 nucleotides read TGCGCCAGCAGCCAACTAGGTCGGGACAGTAATGAAAAACTGTTTTTT. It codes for CASSQLGRDSNEKLFF.

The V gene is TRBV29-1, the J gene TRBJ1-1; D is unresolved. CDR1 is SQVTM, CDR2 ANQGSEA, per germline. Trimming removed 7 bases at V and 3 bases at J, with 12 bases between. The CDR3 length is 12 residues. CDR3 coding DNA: TGCAGCGCCCAGATACCTGACACTGAAGCTTTCTTT. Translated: CSAQIPDTEAFF.

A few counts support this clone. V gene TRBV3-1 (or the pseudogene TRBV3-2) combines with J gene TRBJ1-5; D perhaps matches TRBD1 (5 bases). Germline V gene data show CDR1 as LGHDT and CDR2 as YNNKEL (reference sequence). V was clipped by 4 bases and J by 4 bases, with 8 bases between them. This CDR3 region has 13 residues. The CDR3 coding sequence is TGTGCCAGCAGCCGGGACTTAAATCAGCCCCAGCATTTT. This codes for CASSRDLNQPQHF.

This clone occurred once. CDR3 loop: CASSPRESETQYF. The CDR3 bases are TGTGCCAGCAGCCCTCGAGAGAGCGAGACCCAGTACTTC. The chain carries TRBV7-3 and TRBJ2-5; D gene unclear. V lost 5 bases and J lost 5, with 12 bases in between. The CDR3 is 13 amino acids. Germline CDR1 SGHTA, CDR2 FQGTGA.

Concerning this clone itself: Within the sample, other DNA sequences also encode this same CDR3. The CDR3 loop reads CASSPRTSGSYNEQFF. CDR3 DNA sequence: TGTGCCAGTAGTCCCCGGACTAGCGGGTCATACAATGAGCAGTTCTTC. The V and J genes are TRBV19 and TRBJ2-1; 11 bases agree with TRBD2. CDR3 length: 16 residues. Trimming took 5 bases from V and 4 from J; bases not matched to a gene: 7. Germline values: CDR1 LNHDA, CDR2 SQIVND (reference sequence).

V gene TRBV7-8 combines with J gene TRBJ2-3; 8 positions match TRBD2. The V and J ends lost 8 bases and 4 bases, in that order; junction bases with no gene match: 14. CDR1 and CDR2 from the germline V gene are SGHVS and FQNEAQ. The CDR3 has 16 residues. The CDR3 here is CASSRMSGGSSDTQYF. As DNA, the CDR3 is TGTGCCAGCTCAAGAATGTCGGGGGGGAGCTCAGATACGCAGTATTTT.